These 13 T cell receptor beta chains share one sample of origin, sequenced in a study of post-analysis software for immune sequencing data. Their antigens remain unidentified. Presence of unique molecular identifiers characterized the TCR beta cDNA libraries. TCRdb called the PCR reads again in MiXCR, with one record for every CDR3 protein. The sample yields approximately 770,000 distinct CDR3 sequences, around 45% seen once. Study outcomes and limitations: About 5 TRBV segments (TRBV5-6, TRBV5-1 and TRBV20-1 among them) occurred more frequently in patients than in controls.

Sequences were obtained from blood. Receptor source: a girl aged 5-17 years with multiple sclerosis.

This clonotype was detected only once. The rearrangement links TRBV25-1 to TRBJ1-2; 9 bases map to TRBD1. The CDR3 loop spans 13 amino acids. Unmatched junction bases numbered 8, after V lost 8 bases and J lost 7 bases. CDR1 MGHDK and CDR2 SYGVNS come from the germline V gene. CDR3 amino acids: CASGGQGLFGYTF. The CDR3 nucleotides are TGTGCCAGCGGAGGACAGGGGCTATTTGGCTACACCTTC.

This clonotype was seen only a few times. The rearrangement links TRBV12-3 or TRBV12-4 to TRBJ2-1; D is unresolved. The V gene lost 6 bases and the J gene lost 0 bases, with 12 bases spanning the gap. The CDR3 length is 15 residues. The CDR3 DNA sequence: TGTGCCAGCAGACCTGGATTTAGCTCCTACAATGAGCAGTTCTTC. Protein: CASRPGFSSYNEQFF.

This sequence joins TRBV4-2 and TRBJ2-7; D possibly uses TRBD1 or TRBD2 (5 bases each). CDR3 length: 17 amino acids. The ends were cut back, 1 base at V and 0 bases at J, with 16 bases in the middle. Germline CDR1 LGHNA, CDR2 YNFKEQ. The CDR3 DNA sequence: TGTGCCAGCAGCCAAGCCCGGGACGGGCGGAGCTCCTACGAGCAGTACTTC. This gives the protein CASSQARDGRSSYEQYF.

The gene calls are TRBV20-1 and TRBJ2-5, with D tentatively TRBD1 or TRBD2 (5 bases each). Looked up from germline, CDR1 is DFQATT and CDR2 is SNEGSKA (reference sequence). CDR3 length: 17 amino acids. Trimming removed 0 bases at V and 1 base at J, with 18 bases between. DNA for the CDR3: TGCAGTGCTAGAGATCGGCTAGCCCCAGGGCCCCAAGAGACCCAGTACTTC. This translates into CSARDRLAPGPQETQYF.

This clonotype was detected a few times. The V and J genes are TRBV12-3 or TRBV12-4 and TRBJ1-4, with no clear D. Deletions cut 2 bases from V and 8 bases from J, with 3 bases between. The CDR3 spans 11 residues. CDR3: CASSLREKLFF. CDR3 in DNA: TGTGCCAGCAGTTTAAGAGAAAAACTGTTTTTT.

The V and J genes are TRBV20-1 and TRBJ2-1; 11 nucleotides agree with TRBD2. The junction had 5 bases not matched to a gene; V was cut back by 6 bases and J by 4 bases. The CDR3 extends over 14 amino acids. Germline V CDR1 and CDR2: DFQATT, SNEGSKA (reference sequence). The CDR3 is CSASGLAGYNEQFF. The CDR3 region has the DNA TGCAGTGCCTCAGGACTAGCGGGTTACAATGAGCAGTTCTTC.

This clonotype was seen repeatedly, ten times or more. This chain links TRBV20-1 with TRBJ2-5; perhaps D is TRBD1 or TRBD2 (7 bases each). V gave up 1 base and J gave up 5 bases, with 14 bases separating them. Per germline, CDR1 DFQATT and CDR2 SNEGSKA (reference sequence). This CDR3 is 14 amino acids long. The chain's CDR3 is CSARAGGAGETQYF. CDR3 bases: TGCAGTGCTAGAGCAGGGGGGGCAGGGGAGACCCAGTACTTC.

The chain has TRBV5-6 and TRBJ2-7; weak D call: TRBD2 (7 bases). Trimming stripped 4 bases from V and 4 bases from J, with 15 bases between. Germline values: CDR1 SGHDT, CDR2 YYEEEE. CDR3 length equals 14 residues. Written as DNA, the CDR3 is TGTGCCAGCAGCCAACCCAGGGGAGGGTACGAGCAGTACTTC. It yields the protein CASSQPRGGYEQYF.

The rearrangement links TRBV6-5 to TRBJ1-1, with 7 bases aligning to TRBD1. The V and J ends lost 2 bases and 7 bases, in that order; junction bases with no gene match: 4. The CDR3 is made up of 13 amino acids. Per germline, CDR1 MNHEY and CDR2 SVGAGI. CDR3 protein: CASSYGGDSEAFF. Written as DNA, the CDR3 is TGTGCCAGCAGTTACGGGGGGGACAGTGAAGCTTTCTTT.

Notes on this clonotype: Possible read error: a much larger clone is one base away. The CDR3 sequence is CASGASSEQFF. Written as DNA, the CDR3 is TGTGCCAGCGGCGCTAGCAGTGAGCAGTTCTTC. The chain couples TRBV9 to TRBJ2-1; the D gene is possibly TRBD2 (5 bases). This CDR3 has 11 residues. Between the trimmed V and J ends, which lost 7 bases and 9 bases, there was a span of 11 bases. Germline CDR1 and CDR2: SGDLS and YYNGEE.

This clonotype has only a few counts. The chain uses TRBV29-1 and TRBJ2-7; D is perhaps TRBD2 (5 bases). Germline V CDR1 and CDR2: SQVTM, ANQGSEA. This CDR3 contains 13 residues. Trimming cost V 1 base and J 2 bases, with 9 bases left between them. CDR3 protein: CSVEGSGTYEQYF. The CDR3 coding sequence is TGCAGCGTTGAAGGTTCGGGAACCTACGAGCAGTACTTC.

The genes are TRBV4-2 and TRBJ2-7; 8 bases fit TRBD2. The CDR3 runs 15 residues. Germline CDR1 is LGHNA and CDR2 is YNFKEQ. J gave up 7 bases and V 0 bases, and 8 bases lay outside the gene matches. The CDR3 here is CASSQDTGGPREQYF. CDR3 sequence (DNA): TGTGCCAGCAGCCAAGATACGGGAGGGCCCCGGGAGCAGTACTTC.

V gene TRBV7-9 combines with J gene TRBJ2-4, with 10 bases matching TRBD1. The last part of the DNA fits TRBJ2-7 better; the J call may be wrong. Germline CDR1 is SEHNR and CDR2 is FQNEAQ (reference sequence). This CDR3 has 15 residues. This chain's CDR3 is CASSSNRDRGYEQYF. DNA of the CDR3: TGTGCCAGCAGCTCGAACCGGGACAGGGGCTACGAGCAGTACTTC.